This record looks at one T cell receptor (beta chain) sequence and its context. Assay used: immunoSEQ multiplex PCR; TCRdb lists only in-frame clones, some missing. Of around 230,000 clones listed, about 80% are singletons. This entry belongs to a study of blood T cell repertoires in COVID-19. Study details: Samples of COVID-19 (acute and convalescent) were obtained from the United States, Italy and Spain. T cells, B-cell-depleted T cells, or PBMCs provided the cDNA or gDNA that served as material.

The germline CDR1 and CDR2 sequences are WSHSY and SAAADI. Unmatched junction bases numbered 11, after V lost 1 base and J lost 4 bases. The length of the CDR3 is 19 residues. This TCR was sampled from a woman at least 80 years old with acute or convalescent COVID-19. The sample consisted of peripheral blood. The chain joins TRBV10-2 to TRBJ1-5; TRBD1 matches 12 bases. The CDR3 DNA reads TGCGCCAGCAGTGAGTTTCCGGGACAGGGGGCGGCGGGTAATCAGCCCCAGCATTTT. This encodes CASSEFPGQGAAGNQPQHF.